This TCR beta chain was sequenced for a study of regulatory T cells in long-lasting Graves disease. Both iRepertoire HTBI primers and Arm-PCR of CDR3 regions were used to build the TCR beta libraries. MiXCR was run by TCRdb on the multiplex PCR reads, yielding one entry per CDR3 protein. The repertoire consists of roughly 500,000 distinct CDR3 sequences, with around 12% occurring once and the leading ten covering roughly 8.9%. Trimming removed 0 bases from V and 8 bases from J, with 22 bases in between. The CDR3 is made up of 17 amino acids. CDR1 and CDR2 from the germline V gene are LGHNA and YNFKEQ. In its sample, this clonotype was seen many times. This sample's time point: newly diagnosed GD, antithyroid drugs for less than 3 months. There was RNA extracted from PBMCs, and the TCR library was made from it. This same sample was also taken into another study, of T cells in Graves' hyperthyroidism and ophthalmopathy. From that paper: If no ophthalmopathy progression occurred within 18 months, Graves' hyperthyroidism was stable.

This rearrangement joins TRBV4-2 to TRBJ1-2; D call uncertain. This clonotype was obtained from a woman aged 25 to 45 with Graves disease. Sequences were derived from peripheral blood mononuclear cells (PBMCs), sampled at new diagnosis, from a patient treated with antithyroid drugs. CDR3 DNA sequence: TGTGCCAGCAGCCAAGAGGGGTGGGCCAGCTCCATACAGGGCTACACCTTC. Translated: CASSQEGWASSIQGYTF.